The present T cell receptor (beta chain) was sequenced within a study of identical twins (dated by TCRdb to 2016 to 2017). At the level of the whole study: To test whether fetal clonotypes persist, this study deep-sequenced TCR alpha and beta repertoires from monozygotic twins, from unrelated adults of various ages, and from cord blood. To rule out contamination, the twin experiments were replicated at different times with different library preparation protocols. Overall study results and their limits: Invariant T cells such as MAIT and iNKT could partly confound zero-insertion analyses, although diverse VJ usage argued against such confounding for most clonotypes. In beta out-of-frame sequences, excess twin sharing was weaker, because having fewer shared sequences lowered the signal-to-noise ratio. Fewer insertions were carried by abundant cord blood beta clonotypes, a similar but weaker trend appeared in young adult naive repertoires, and no such trend appeared in memory repertoires. Compared with coincidental sharing between unrelated individuals, out-of-frame TCR alpha sequences shared between twins showed an excess of sequences with low generation probability. Because the same donors could not be followed over many years, conclusions were based on cross-sectional statistical analysis. In monozygotic twins, out-of-frame TCR alpha sharing was systematically underestimated by recombination models, although the models agreed with sharing between unrelated individuals.

Cut back by 6 bases and 4 bases, the V and J ends lie 16 bases apart. As encoded in the germline V gene (reference sequence), CDR1 is LNHDA while CDR2 is SQIVND. The CDR3 sequence holds 14 residues, the cysteine and phenylalanine included. The read is trimmed to its CDR3 DNA, 42 bases read in frame from base 1. This clonotype appeared a few times. Which antigen it targets is not known. Per-nucleotide qualities are absent, and no much larger clonotype sits a single base away. The receptor library was made with 5' RACE. Instrument used: Illumina HiSeq 2000. Template switching added a universal primer binding site, and the final cDNA carried a unique molecular identifier that allowed TCR cDNA molecules to be counted accurately. First-strand cDNA for TCR alpha and beta chains was synthesized from specific primers in the conserved constant-segment region. To control for contamination, every cDNA library carried two barcodes: a SMART-Mk sample barcode plus Illumina barcodes. TruSeq adapter sequences, together with Illumina sample barcodes, were added in two successive PCR steps. Sequencing of the TCR alpha and beta cDNA libraries was done on the Illumina HiSeq platform using custom primers. The paper's data handling went like this. Raw reads were processed with MiGEC to extract unique molecular identifiers, and MiXCR was used to determine CDR3 positions. Recombination models were inferred per individual with the repgenHMM and IGoR tools using an EM algorithm. The analysis of shared clonotypes was done with the tcR package in R, with sharing normalized by the product of cloneset sizes. Out-of-frame nonproductive sequences were analyzed to study raw recombination free of thymic and clonal selection effects. TCRdb applied fastp at Q25 and MiXCR to the public reads, then kept only in-frame beta chains. CDR3 protein duplicates are merged, each entry listing the most common genes and DNA. The V and J calls and clone size are TCRdb's, not the authors'. The sample profile shows 350,000 to 450,000 distinct CDR3 sequences; less than 20% of them were found once. Together, the top ten hold roughly 12% of the sample.

Every donor in the study was a healthy Caucasian. Three unrelated non-twin adults were additionally sequenced: a male aged 18 to 30, a male aged 50 to 60 and a female aged 50 to 60. Using Miltenyi CD45RO+ enrichment and human naive T-cell isolation kits, memory (CD45RO+) and naive T cells were isolated from PBMC. Recombination linked TRBV19 to TRBJ2-7; a weak D assignment points to TRBD1 (6 bases agree). This sequence was found in a man over 45 in good health. Material: naive T cells sorted from blood. This sample's cell subset or site label indicates: cells isolated with a human naive T-cell isolation kit. The DNA sequence is given as TGTGCCAGTAGCCCTGACAGGACCGATTACGAGCAGTACTTC. It codes for CASSPDRTDYEQYF.